This TCR beta chain was identified in a study of OX40 agonist ivuxolimab in advanced cancers. Study summary: Clinicians treated patients with ivuxolimab, an agonistic anti-OX40 (CD134) antibody. Ivuxolimab doses were 0.01, 0.1, 0.3, 1.5, 3 or 10 mg/kg every 2 weeks.

In germline, CDR1 is SGHTA, CDR2 FQGNSA. The V end was cut by 3 bases, the J end by 3 bases, with 9 bases between. This CDR3 spans 14 amino acids. General observations from the study: CD8+ T cells were the subset that, on average, had more expanded clones than CD4+.

Sequencing used immunoSEQ multiplex PCR; TCRdb keeps in-frame clones, though not all of them. The sample has some 80,000 clones; over 75% are singletons. Drawing of blood for sampling happened at baseline, at cycle 4 day 1, and at cycle 7 day 1. About this clone: The target antigen is unknown.

This sequence joins TRBV7-2 and TRBJ1-5; D is possibly TRBD1 (5 bases). Sequenced here: CD4+ or CD8+ T cells sorted from blood, sampled in a trial of the OX40 agonist ivuxolimab. This receptor was identified in an adult with an advanced solid tumor such as melanoma, head and neck, liver or kidney cancer. The CDR3 spells CASSLLGDNQPQHF. The CDR3 nucleotides read TGTGCCAGCAGCTTGTTGGGGGACAATCAGCCCCAGCATTTT. The entire variable domain, with the rest obtained from reference TRBV7-2 and TRBJ1-5, is as follows: GAGVSQSPSNKVTEKGKDVELRCDPISGHTALYWYRQSLGQGLEFLIYFQGNSAPDKSGLPSDRFSAERTGGSVSTLTIQRTQQEDSAVYLCASSLLGDNQPQHFGDGTRLSIL.